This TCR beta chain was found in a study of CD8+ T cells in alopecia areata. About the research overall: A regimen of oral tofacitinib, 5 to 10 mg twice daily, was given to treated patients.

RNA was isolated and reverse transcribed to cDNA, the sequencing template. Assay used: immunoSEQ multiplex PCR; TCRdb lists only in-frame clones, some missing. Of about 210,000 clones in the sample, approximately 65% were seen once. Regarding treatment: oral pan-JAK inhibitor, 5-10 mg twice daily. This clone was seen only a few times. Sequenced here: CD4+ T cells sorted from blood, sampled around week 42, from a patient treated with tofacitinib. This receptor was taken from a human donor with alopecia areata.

The CDR3 DNA is TGTGCCAGTAGTAATATAGAGGGACGCAGCAATCAGCCCCAGCATTTT. Residues: CASSNIEGRSNQPQHF. This chain connects TRBV19 to TRBJ1-5; D is possibly TRBD1 (5 bases). Germline CDR1 LNHDA, CDR2 SQIVND (reference sequence). Between the trimmed V and J ends, which lost 4 bases and 1 base, there was a span of 14 bases. The CDR3 has 16 residues. Based on the CDR3 plus reference TRBV19 and TRBJ1-5, the full variable domain is DGGITQSPKYLFRKEGQNVTLSCEQNLNHDAMYWYRQDPGQGLRLIYYSQIVNDFQKGDIAEGYSVSREKKESFPLTVTSAQKNPTAFYLCASSNIEGRSNQPQHFGDGTRLSIL.